This T cell receptor (beta chain) was retrieved from a study of T-cell memory formation after mild COVID-19. Findings of the study overall: Day 15 to 85 contractors were CD4/CD8 balanced; later expanders leaned CD4+. Certain responding clones were present in pre-infection memory, suggesting participation of cross-reactive memory.

Between the trimmed V and J ends, which lost 1 base and 6 bases, there was a span of 7 bases. The CDR3 totals 11 residues. Germline V CDR1 and CDR2: DFQATT, SNEGSKA (reference sequence). This clonotype was picked up a small number of times. Its specificity is not known. Via MiXCR, TCRdb re-called the 5' RACE reads, giving one row per CDR3 protein. The sample records 150,000 to 200,000 distinct CDR3 sequences, more than 9% being singletons. The receptor was derived from a man younger than 35 who had mild COVID-19 (a few samples of this study predate the infection). Cell type and time point are not known. The rearrangement uses TRBV20-1 and TRBJ2-7; D gene uncertain. The sequenced sample consisted of PBMCs or a T cell subset sorted from them (not recorded which). CDR3 sequence (DNA): TGCAGTGCTAGAGCTACGGGCGAGCAGTACTTC. This sequence encodes CSARATGEQYF.